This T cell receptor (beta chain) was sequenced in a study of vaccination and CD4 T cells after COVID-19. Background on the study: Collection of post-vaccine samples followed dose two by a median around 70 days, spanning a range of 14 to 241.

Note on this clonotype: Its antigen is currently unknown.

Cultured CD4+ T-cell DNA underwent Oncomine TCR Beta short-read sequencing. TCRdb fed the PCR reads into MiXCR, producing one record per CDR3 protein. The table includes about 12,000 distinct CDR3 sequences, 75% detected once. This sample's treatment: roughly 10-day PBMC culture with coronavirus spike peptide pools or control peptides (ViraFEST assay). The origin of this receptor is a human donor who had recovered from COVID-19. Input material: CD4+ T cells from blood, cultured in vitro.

CDR3 sequence: CATAFNNYGYTF. The CDR3, as DNA: TGTGCCACTGCATTCAATAACTATGGCTACACCTTC. The rearrangement uses TRBV12-3 or TRBV12-4 and TRBJ1-2; the D is unclear. The CDR3 runs 12 residues. The V gene lost 10 bases and the J gene lost 1 base, with 10 bases spanning the gap.